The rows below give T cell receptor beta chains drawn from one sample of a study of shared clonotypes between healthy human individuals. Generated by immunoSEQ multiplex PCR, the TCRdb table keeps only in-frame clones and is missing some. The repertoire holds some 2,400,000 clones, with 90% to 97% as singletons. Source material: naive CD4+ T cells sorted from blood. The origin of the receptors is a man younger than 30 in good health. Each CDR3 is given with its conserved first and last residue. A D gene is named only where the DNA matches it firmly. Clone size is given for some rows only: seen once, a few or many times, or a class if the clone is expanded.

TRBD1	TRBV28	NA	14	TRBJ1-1	CASLWRDRGQRAFF	TGTGCCAGTCTTTGGCGGGACAGGGGGCAAAGGGCTTTCTTT
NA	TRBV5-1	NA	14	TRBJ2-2	CASSGLGNTGELFF	TGCGCCAGCAGCGGACTGGGGAACACCGGGGAGCTGTTTTTT
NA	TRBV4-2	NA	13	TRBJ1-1	CASSRDRGDLGFF	TGTGCCAGCAGCCGAGACAGAGGGGACCTTGGTTTCTTT
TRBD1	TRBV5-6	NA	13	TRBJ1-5	CASSWDRNQPQHF	TGTGCCAGCAGCTGGGACAGGAATCAGCCCCAGCATTTT
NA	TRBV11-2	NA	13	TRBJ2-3	CASSLLRTDTQYF	TGTGCCAGCAGCTTACTTCGCACAGATACGCAGTATTTT
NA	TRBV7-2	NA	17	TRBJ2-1	CASSTQTGSGPYNEQFF	TGTGCCAGCAGCACTCAGACCGGGAGCGGGCCGTACAATGAGCAGTTCTTC
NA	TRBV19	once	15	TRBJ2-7	CASSPVTDVPYEQYF	TGTGCCAGTAGTCCGGTAACCGACGTGCCCTACGAGCAGTACTTC
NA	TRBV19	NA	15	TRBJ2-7	CASSIARGDPYEQYF	TGTGCCAGTAGTATAGCCAGGGGAGACCCCTACGAGCAGTACTTC
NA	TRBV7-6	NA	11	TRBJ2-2	CASRGTGELFF	TGTGCCAGCCGAGGAACCGGGGAGCTGTTTTTT
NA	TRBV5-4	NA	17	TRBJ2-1	CASSSLQRASSYNEQFF	TGTGCCAGCAGCTCGCTTCAGAGGGCTAGCTCCTACAATGAGCAGTTCTTC